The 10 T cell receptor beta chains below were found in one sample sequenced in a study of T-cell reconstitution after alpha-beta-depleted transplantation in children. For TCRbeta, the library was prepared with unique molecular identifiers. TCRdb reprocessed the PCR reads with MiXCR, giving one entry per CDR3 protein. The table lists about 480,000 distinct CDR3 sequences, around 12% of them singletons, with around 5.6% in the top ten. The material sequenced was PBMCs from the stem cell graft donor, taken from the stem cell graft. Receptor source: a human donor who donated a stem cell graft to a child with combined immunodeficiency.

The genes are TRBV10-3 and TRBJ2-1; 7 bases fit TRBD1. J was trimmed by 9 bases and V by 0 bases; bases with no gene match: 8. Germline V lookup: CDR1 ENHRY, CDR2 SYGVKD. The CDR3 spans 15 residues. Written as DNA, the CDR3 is TGTGCCATCAGTGAGTCTTTCCCAGGGGGTCTTGAGCAGTTCTTC. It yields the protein CAISESFPGGLEQFF.

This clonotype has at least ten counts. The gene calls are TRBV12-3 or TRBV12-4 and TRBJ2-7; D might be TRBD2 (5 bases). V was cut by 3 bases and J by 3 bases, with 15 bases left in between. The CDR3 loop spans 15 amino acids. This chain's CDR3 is CASSFMAGTHYEQYF. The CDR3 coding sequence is TGTGCCAGCAGTTTCATGGCGGGCACCCACTACGAGCAGTACTTC.

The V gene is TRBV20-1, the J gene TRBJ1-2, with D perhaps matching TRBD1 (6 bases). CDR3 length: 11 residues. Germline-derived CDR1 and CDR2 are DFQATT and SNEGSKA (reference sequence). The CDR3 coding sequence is TGCAGCTTAGGACAGAGCTATGGCTACACCTTC. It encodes CSLGQSYGYTF.

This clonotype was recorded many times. The CDR3 DNA follows: TGTGCCAGCCTAGAGGCGGGGTACTACAATGAGCAGTTCTTC. It translates to CASLEAGYYNEQFF. The V call is TRBV7-8, the J call TRBJ2-1, with a weak D call TRBD2 (6 bases). V gave up 8 bases and J gave up 3 bases, with 14 bases separating them. The CDR3 is made up of 14 amino acids. Germline values: CDR1 SGHVS, CDR2 FQNEAQ.

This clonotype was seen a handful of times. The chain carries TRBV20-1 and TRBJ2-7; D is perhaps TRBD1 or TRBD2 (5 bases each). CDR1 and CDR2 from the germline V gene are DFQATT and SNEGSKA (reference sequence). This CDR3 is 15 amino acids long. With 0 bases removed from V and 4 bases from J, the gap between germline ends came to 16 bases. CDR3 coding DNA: TGCAGTGCTAGAGACCGGACTCAGGGTGTGTACGAGCAGTACTTC. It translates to CSARDRTQGVYEQYF.

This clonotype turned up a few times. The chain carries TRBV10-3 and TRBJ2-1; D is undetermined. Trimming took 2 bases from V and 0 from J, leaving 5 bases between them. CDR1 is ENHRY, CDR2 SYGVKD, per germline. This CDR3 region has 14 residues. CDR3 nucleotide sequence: TGTGCCATCAGTGAGGGTGTCTCCTACAATGAGCAGTTCTTC. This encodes CAISEGVSYNEQFF.

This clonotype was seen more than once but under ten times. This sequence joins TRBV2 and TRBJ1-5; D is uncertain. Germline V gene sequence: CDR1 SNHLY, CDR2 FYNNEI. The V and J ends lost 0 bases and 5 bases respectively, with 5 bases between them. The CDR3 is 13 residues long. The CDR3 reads CASSEASYQPQHF. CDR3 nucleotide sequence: TGTGCCAGCAGTGAAGCAAGTTATCAGCCCCAGCATTTT. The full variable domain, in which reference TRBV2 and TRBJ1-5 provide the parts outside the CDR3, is EPEVTQTPSHQVTQMGQEVILRCVPISNHLYFYWYRQILGQKVEFLVSFYNNEISEKSEIFDDQFSVERPDGSNFTLKIRSTKLEDSAMYFCASSEASYQPQHFGDGTRLSIL.

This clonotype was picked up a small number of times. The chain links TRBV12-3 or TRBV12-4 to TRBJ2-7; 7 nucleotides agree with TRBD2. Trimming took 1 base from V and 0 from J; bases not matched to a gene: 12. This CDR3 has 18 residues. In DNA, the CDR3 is TGTGCCAGCAGTTTAGAGGGTTTTGGGGCGGGGGACTCCTACGAGCAGTACTTC. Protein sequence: CASSLEGFGAGDSYEQYF.

The CDR3 DNA follows: TGCAGTGCCCCTAAGGGGACTGGGTACGAGCAGTACTTC. It codes for CSAPKGTGYEQYF. This rearrangement joins TRBV20-1 to TRBJ2-7; weak D call: TRBD2 (6 bases). The V gene's germline CDR1 is DFQATT and CDR2 SNEGSKA (reference sequence). This CDR3 has 13 amino acids. V lost 6 bases, J lost 4 bases, and 16 bases lay in between.

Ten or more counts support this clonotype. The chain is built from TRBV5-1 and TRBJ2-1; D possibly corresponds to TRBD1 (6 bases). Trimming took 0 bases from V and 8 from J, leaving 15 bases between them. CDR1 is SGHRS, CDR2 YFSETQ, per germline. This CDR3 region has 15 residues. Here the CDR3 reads CASSLGRQVGDEQFF. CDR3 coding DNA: TGCGCCAGCAGCTTGGGACGACAGGTGGGCGATGAGCAGTTCTTC.